The TCR beta chain described here comes from a study of blood T cell repertoires in COVID-19. The V and J ends lost 4 bases and 8 bases, in that order; junction bases with no gene match: 11. The CDR3 runs to 15 residues. Looked up from germline, CDR1 is SGHNT and CDR2 is YYREEE (reference sequence). Here immunoSEQ multiplex PCR was the method, and the copy in TCRdb shows in-frame clones only, minus some. The sample holds about 350,000 clones, 87% seen once. Followed longitudinally, the Seattle patients had been enrolled during active infection. This clone was observed a handful of times. This TCR was recovered from a man aged 25-45 years with COVID-19, enrolled during active disease. Sequencing input: peripheral blood. The chain has TRBV5-4 and TRBJ2-7, with 11 positions matching TRBD2. CDR3 nucleotide sequence: TGTGCCAGCAGCACCTCCGGGACTAGCGGTTACCAGCAGTACTTC. The encoded protein is CASSTSGTSGYQQYF. The entire variable domain, with the rest obtained from reference TRBV5-4 and TRBJ2-7, is as follows: ETGVTQSPTHLIKTRGQQVTLRCSSQSGHNTVSWYQQALGQGPQFIFQYYREEENGRGNFPPRFSGLQFPNYSSELNVNALELDDSALYLCASSTSGTSGYQQYFGPGTRLTVT.